This T cell receptor (beta chain) was documented in a study of blood T cells in healthy people across ages. Study-wide points: TCR beta diversity correlated strongly with naive T cell percentage.

Healthy Caucasian individuals from Russia aged roughly 6 to 90 served as donors. V shed 7 bases and J 3 bases; nucleotides not matched to a gene: 11. The CDR3 length is 16 residues. CDR1 and CDR2 (germline): SEHNR, FQNEAQ (reference sequence). This clonotype was counted once. Antigen specificity is unknown. Next came a second PCR, run for about 7 to 12 cycles, which used a sample-barcoded 5' primer along with a J-beta primer mix. Every cDNA molecule bore a tag from a template-switch adaptor containing 12 random nucleotides. From the 5' RACE reads, TCRdb called clonotypes with MiXCR, one entry per CDR3 protein. Among 1,300,000 or so distinct CDR3 sequences, 59% were seen once, and the ten largest hold 5.5% to 8%.

The chain has TRBV7-9 and TRBJ1-2, with 10 bases lining up with TRBD1. Sequenced sample: blood. The TCR originated in a man younger than 35 in good health. In DNA form, the CDR3 reads TGTGCCAGCATCAGGACCGGGACAGGGGTTTACTATGGCTACACCTTC. Translation: CASIRTGTGVYYGYTF.